This TCR beta chain is from a study of T cells in Graves' hyperthyroidism and ophthalmopathy. Reasons for excluding patients were uncontrolled infection, other autoimmune disease, pregnancy or lactation. Thyroid ultrasound and orbital computed tomography, with clinical symptoms and serum thyroxine and TRAb, informed diagnoses. PBMCs stemmed from 10 ml fresh peripheral blood. The CDR3 extends over 13 amino acids. With regard to this clonotype: The junction departs from germline at one end; a sequencing error may be responsible.

TCR beta CDR3 sequences were amplified from RNA transcripts. A first-round RT-PCR of the TCR CDR3 used the HTBI primer set. One entry per CDR3 protein, called by TCRdb with MiXCR from the multiplex PCR reads. Altogether more than 550,000 distinct CDR3 sequences are present, roughly a sixth being singletons, with the ten largest covering 16%. The genes are TRBV12-3 or TRBV12-4 and TRBJ2-1; TRBD1 might be the D (6 bases). The receptor was isolated from a woman between 50 and 59 years old with Graves' hyperthyroidism that later progressed to Graves' ophthalmopathy. Input material: blood. The CDR3 is CASEGVPYNERFF. CDR3 bases: TGTGCCAGCGAGGGGGTTCCCTACAATGAGCGGTTCTTC.